This TCR beta chain derives from a study of shared clonotypes between healthy human individuals. V lost 5 bases, J lost 3 bases, and 15 bases lay in between. The CDR3 loop spans 15 amino acids. Germline-derived CDR1 and CDR2 are ENHRY and SYGVKD. TCRdb keeps only in-frame clones here, not all; method: immunoSEQ multiplex PCR. The data show around 480,000 clones, nearly 80% seen once. This sequence joins TRBV10-3 and TRBJ2-3; possible D gene TRBD2, 5 bases. This receptor was identified in a woman between 35 and 50 years old in good health. Some clones in this sample may be carry-over from other donors' samples. The sample consisted of PBMCs. CDR3 loop: CAISNLGLGTDTQYF. The CDR3 nucleotides are TGTGCCATCAGTAACCTCGGACTGGGGACAGATACGCAGTATTTT.